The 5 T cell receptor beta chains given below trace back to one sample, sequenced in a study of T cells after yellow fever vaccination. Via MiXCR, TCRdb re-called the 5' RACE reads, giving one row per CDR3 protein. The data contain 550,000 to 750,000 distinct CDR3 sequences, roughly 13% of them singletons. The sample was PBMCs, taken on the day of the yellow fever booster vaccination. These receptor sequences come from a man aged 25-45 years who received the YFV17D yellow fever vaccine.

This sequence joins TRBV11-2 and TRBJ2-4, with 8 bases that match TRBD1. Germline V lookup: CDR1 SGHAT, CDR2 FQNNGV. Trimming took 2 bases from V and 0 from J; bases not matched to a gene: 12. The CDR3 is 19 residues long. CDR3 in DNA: TGTGCCAGCAGCTTAATCTGGGACAGGAGACCTCTAGCCAAAAACATTCAGTACTTC. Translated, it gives CASSLIWDRRPLAKNIQYF.

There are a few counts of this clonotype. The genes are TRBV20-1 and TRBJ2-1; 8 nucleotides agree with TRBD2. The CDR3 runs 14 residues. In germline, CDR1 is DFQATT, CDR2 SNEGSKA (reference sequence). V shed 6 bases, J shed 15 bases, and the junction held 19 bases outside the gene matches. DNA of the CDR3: TGCAGTGCGGGATCCATCAAAGCGGGAGATGGGATGTTCTTC. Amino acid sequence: CSAGSIKAGDGMFF.

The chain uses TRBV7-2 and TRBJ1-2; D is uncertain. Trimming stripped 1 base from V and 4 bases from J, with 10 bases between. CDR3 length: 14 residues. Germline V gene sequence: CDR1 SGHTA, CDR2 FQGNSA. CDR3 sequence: CASSLGKSFYGYTF. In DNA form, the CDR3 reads TGTGCCAGCAGCTTAGGGAAGTCTTTCTATGGCTACACCTTC.

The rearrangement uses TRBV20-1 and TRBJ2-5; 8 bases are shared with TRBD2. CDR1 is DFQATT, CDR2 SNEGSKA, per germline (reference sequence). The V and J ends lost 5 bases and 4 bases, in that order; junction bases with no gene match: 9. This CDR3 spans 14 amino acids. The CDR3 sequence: CSAWTSRAGETQYF. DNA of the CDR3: TGCAGTGCTTGGACTAGCCGAGCCGGAGAGACCCAGTACTTC.

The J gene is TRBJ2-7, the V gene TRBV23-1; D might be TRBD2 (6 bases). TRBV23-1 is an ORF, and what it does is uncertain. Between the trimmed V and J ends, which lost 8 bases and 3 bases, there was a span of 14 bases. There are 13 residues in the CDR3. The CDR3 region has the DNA TGCGCCAGCCTACCGGGAGCTGACTACGAGCAGTACTTC. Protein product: CASLPGADYEQYF.